These 3 T cell receptor beta chains were all obtained from the same sample, sequenced in a study of shared clonotypes between healthy human individuals. Assay: immunoSEQ multiplex PCR; the TCRdb copy retains only in-frame clones and omits some. This repertoire shows a few million clones, approximately 94% found once; its top ten account for roughly 0.13%. Source material: naive CD4+ T cells sorted from blood. Subset: CD45RA+ positively selected. These receptors came from a man between 18 and 35 years old in good health.

CDR3 sequence reads: CAISDTGTVGTEAFF. The CDR3 DNA sequence: TGTGCCATCAGTGATACCGGGACAGTAGGCACTGAAGCTTTCTTT. The J gene is TRBJ1-1, the V gene TRBV10-3; TRBD1 agrees at 7 bases. The CDR3 runs to 15 residues. The germline V gene encodes CDR1 ENHRY and CDR2 SYGVKD. With V trimmed by 3 bases and J by 4 bases, 8 bases remained unmatched.

To note about this clone: This specimen includes other DNA sequences encoding the same CDR3. The gene calls are TRBV19 and TRBJ2-3, with D perhaps TRBD2 (6 bases). The V gene's germline CDR1 is LNHDA and CDR2 SQIVND (reference sequence). CDR3 size: 14 residues. V lost 3 bases and J lost 2, with 9 bases in between. CDR3 sequence reads: CASSIGGNTDTQYF. In DNA form, the CDR3 reads TGTGCCAGTAGTATCGGAGGGAACACAGATACGCAGTATTTT.

The genes are TRBV28 and TRBJ2-1; D may be TRBD1 (5 bases). The germline V gene encodes CDR1 MDHEN and CDR2 SYDVKM. The CDR3 is 14 residues long. The ends were cut back, 5 bases at V and 1 base at J, with 9 bases in the middle. The DNA of the CDR3 is TGTGCCAGCAGTCGTGACAGATCCTACAATGAGCAGTTCTTC. Amino acids: CASSRDRSYNEQFF. The full variable domain, rest sourced from reference TRBV28 and TRBJ2-1, is DVKVTQSSRYLVKRTGEKVFLECVQDMDHENMFWYRQDPGLGLRLIYFSYDVKMKEKGDIPEGYSVSREKKERFSLILESASTNQTSMYLCASSRDRSYNEQFFGPGTRLTVL.